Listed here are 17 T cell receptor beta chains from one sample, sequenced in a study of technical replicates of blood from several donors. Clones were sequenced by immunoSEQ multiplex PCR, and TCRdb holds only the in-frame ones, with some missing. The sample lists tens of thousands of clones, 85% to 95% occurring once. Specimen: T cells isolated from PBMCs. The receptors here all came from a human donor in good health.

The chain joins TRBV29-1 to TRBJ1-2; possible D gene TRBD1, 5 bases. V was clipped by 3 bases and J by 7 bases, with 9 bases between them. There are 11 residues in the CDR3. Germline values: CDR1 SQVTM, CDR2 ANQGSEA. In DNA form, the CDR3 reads TGCAGCGTTGAGTTTAGGGGTGGCTACACCTTC. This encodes CSVEFRGGYTF.

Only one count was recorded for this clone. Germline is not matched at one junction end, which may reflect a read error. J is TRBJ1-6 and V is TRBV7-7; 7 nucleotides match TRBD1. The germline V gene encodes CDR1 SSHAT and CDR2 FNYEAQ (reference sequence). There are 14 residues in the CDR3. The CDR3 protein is CASSLGTANSPLHF. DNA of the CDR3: TGTGCTAGCAGCTTGGGGACAGCTAATTCACCCCTCCACTTT.

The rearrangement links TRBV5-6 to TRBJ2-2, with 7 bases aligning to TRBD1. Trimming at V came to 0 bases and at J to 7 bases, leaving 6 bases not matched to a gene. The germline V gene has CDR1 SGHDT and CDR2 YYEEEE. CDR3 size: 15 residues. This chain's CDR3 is CASSLGRGRVGELFF. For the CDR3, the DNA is TGTGCCAGCAGCTTGGGTAGGGGGCGAGTCGGGGAGCTGTTTTTT.

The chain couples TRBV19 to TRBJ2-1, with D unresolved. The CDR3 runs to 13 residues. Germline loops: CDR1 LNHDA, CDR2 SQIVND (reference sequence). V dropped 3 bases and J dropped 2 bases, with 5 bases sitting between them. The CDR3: CASSITAYNEQFF. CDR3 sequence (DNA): TGTGCCAGTAGTATTACTGCCTACAATGAGCAGTTCTTC.

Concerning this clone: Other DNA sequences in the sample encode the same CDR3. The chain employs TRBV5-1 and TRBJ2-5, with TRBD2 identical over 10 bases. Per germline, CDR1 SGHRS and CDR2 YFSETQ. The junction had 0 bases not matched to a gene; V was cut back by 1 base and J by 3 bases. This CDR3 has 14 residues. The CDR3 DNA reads TGCGCCAGCAGCTTGACTAGCGGGGAAGAGACCCAGTACTTC. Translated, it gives CASSLTSGEETQYF.

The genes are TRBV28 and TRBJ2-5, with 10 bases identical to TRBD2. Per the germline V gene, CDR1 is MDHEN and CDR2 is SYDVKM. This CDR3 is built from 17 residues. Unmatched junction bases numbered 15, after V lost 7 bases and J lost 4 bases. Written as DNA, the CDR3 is TGTGCCAGCACCGGGGGAGGTAGCGGGAGGATACTAGAGACCCAGTACTTC. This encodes CASTGGGSGRILETQYF.

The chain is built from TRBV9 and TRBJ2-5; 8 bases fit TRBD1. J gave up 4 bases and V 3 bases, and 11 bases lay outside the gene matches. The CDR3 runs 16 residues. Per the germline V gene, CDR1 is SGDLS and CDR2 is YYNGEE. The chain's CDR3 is CASSGDGQGSRETQYF. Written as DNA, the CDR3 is TGTGCCAGCAGCGGTGACGGACAGGGCAGTCGAGAGACCCAGTACTTC.

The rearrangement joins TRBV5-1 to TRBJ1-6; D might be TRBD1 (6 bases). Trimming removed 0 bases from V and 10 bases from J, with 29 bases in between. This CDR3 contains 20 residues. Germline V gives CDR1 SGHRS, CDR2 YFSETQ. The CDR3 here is CASSLAESRGRAPGGSPLHF. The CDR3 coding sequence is TGCGCCAGCAGCTTGGCCGAGAGCCGGGGCAGGGCCCCGGGGGGCTCACCCCTCCACTTT.

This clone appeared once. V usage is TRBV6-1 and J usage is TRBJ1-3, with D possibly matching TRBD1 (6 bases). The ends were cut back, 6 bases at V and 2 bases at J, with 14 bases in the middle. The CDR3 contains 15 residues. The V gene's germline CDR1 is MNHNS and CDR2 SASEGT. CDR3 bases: TGTGCCAGCAGAATTGTCCGGACAGCTGGAAACACCATATATTTT. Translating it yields CASRIVRTAGNTIYF.

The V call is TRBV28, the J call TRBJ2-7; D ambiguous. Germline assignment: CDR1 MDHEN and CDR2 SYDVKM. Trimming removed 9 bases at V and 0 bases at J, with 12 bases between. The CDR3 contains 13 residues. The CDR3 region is CASASASSYEQYF. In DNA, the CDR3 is TGTGCCAGTGCCTCAGCTAGCTCCTACGAGCAGTACTTC.

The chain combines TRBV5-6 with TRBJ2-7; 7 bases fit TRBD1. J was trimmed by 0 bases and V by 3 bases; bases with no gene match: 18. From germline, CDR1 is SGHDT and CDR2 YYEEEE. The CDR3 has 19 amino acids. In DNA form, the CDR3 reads TGTGCCAGCAGCTGGGAGCCGGAAAAGGACAGGTTAAACTCCTACGAGCAGTACTTC. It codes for CASSWEPEKDRLNSYEQYF.

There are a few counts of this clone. The CDR3 DNA reads as TGTGCCAGCAGTGTGGGACAGACCTACGAGCAGTACTTC. Its protein product is CASSVGQTYEQYF. The chain carries TRBV2 and TRBJ2-7, with TRBD1 matching 7 bases. The V and J ends lost 4 bases and 2 bases, in that order; junction bases with no gene match: 2. Per the germline V gene, CDR1 is SNHLY and CDR2 is FYNNEI. This CDR3 is built from 13 residues. Supplemented by reference TRBV2 and TRBJ2-7, the full variable domain reads EPEVTQTPSHQVTQMGQEVILRCVPISNHLYFYWYRQILGQKVEFLVSFYNNEISEKSEIFDDQFSVERPDGSNFTLKIRSTKLEDSAMYFCASSVGQTYEQYFGPGTRLTVT.

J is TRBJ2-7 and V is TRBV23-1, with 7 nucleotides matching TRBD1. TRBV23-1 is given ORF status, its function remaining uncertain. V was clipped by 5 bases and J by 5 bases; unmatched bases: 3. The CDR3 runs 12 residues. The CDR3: CASSRDRDEQYF. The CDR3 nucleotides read TGCGCCAGCAGTAGGGACAGAGACGAGCAGTACTTC.

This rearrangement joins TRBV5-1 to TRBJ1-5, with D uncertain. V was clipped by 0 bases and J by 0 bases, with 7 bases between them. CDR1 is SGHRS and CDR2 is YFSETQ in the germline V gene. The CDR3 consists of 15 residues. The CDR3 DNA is TGCGCCAGCAGCTTGGCAGGTTATAGCAATCAGCCCCAGCATTTT. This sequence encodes CASSLAGYSNQPQHF.

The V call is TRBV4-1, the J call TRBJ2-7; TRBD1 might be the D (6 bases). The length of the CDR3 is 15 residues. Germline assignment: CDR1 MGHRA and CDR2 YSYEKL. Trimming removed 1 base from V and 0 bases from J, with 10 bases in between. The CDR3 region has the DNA TGCGCCAGCAGCCAAGGGGACATGGGCTCCTACGAGCAGTACTTC. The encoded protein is CASSQGDMGSYEQYF.

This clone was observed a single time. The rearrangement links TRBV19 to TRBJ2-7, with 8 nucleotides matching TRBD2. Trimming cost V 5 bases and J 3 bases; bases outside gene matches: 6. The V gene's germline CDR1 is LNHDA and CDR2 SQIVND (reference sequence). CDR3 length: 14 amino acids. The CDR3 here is CASSLGLGDYEQYF. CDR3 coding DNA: TGTGCCAGTAGTCTGGGACTAGGAGACTACGAGCAGTACTTC.

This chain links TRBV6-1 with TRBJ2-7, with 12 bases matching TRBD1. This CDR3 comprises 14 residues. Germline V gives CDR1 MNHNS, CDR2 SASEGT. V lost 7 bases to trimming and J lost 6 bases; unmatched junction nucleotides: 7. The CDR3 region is CASNRDRGRPEQYF. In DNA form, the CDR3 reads TGTGCCAGCAACCGGGACAGGGGGCGCCCCGAGCAGTACTTC.